A single sample is the source of the 15 T cell receptor beta chains below, sequenced in a study of shared clonotypes between healthy human individuals. Positive CCR7 selection of CD45RO-negative cells yielded the naive CD8 cells, and terminally differentiated effector memory CD45RA+ cells were excluded. The repertoire was sequenced with immunoSEQ multiplex PCR; TCRdb's copy has only in-frame clones and lacks some. Of a few million clones listed, roughly 93% are singletons. Sequenced material: naive CD8+ T cells from PBMCs. The receptors here all came from a man between 18 and 35 years old in good health. Some clones in this sample may be carry-over from other donors' samples.

Concerning this clone: The same CDR3 can be traced to other DNA sequences in this sample. V gene TRBV30 combines with J gene TRBJ1-6; tentatively, D is TRBD1 (5 bases). CDR1 and CDR2 from the germline V gene are GTSNPN and SVGIG (reference sequence). The CDR3 length is 14 residues. The V end was cut by 0 bases, the J end by 6 bases, with 9 bases between. The CDR3 loop is CAWSVGVGNSPLHF. DNA for the CDR3: TGTGCCTGGAGTGTGGGGGTCGGTAATTCACCCCTCCACTTT.

The gene calls are TRBV7-6 and TRBJ2-1; D is possibly TRBD2 (5 bases). V dropped 1 base and J dropped 9 bases, with 10 bases sitting between them. The CDR3 runs 13 residues. Germline V lookup: CDR1 SGHVS, CDR2 FNYEAQ. The CDR3 bases are TGTGCCAGCAGCTTAGAGGCTAGCACTGAGCAGTTCTTC. It yields the protein CASSLEASTEQFF.

The chain combines TRBV11-1 with TRBJ2-7; perhaps TRBD2 as D (6 bases). CDR1 is SGHAT and CDR2 is FQDESV in the germline V gene (reference sequence). The CDR3 loop spans 14 amino acids. V lost 7 bases and J lost 3, with 16 bases in between. This chain's CDR3 is CASTPARDFYEQYF. The CDR3 DNA is TGTGCCAGCACCCCCGCAAGGGACTTCTACGAGCAGTACTTC. Based on the CDR3 plus reference TRBV11-1 and TRBJ2-7, the full variable domain is EAEVAQSPRYKITEKSQAVAFWCDPISGHATLYWYRQILGQGPELLVQFQDESVVDDSQLPKDRFSAERLKGVDSTLKIQPAELGDSAMYLCASTPARDFYEQYFGPGTRLTVT.

V is TRBV27 and J is TRBJ1-4, with TRBD1 matching over 7 bases. Germline trimming cut 4 bases from V and 5 bases from J; bases unmatched to any gene: 7. There are 15 residues in the CDR3. Germline V gives CDR1 MNHEY, CDR2 SMNVEV (reference sequence). CDR3 coding DNA: TGTGCCAGCAGTTCTAAAGGGGGCGCAAATGAAAAACTGTTTTTT. Its protein product is CASSSKGGANEKLFF.

V is TRBV9 and J is TRBJ2-6, with D perhaps TRBD1 (5 bases). Trimming left V 1 base short and J 1 base short, with 21 bases between. CDR1 and CDR2 from the germline V gene are SGDLS and YYNGEE. The CDR3 covers 20 residues. The CDR3 loop reads CASSVPQGPINRSGANVLTF. The CDR3 DNA follows: TGTGCCAGCAGCGTACCCCAGGGCCCCATCAACCGATCTGGGGCCAACGTCCTGACTTTC.

The chain couples TRBV19 to TRBJ2-7; D is ambiguous. Trimming removed 1 base from V and 3 bases from J, with 13 bases in between. Germline-derived CDR1 and CDR2 are LNHDA and SQIVND (reference sequence). The CDR3 covers 15 residues. CDR3 amino acids: CASSIAHSRFYEQYF. Written as DNA, the CDR3 is TGTGCCAGTAGTATAGCCCATTCTAGGTTCTACGAGCAGTACTTC. Looking up the rest from reference TRBV19 and TRBJ2-7 gives the full variable domain: DGGITQSPKYLFRKEGQNVTLSCEQNLNHDAMYWYRQDPGQGLRLIYYSQIVNDFQKGDIAEGYSVSREKKESFPLTVTSAQKNPTAFYLCASSIAHSRFYEQYFGPGTRLTVT.

The chain links TRBV4-2 to TRBJ1-1; D unresolved. The CDR3 loop spans 14 amino acids. Looked up from germline, CDR1 is LGHNA and CDR2 is YNFKEQ. Trimming took off 3 bases at V and 8 bases at J, with 16 bases between the two ends. Written as DNA, the CDR3 is TGTGCCAGCAGCCAGGGAGACGGGTCGGAAGAAGCTTTCTTT. It is translated as CASSQGDGSEEAFF.

The chain recombines TRBV9 with TRBJ2-7; D may be TRBD1 or TRBD2 (6 bases each). From germline, CDR1 is SGDLS and CDR2 YYNGEE. The V end lost 3 bases, the J end lost 3 bases, and 16 bases lay between the germline ends. The CDR3 contains 15 residues. In nucleotides, the CDR3 is TGTGCCAGCAGCGAGGGGGGCACAGGAGACTACGAGCAGTACTTC. It specifies CASSEGGTGDYEQYF.

V and J are TRBV18 and TRBJ1-2, with a tentative D call TRBD1 (6 bases). This CDR3 is 15 amino acids long. CDR1 is KGHSH, CDR2 LQKENI, per germline. The V gene lost 3 bases and the J gene lost 5 bases, with 16 bases spanning the gap. The CDR3 DNA reads TGTGCCAGCTCACCGACTGATGGGGGCTTGTATGGCTACACCTTC. Translating gives CASSPTDGGLYGYTF. Together with reference TRBV18 and TRBJ1-2, the CDR3 gives the full variable domain: NAGVMQNPRHLVRRRGQEARLRCSPMKGHSHVYWYRQLPEEGLKFMVYLQKENIIDESGMPKERFSAEFPKEGPSILRIQQVVRGDSAAYFCASSPTDGGLYGYTFGSGTRLTVV.

This chain joins TRBV5-4 and TRBJ2-6; 9 bases line up with TRBD2. The CDR3 totals 15 residues. Germline V lookup: CDR1 SGHNT, CDR2 YYREEE (reference sequence). J was trimmed by 2 bases and V by 4 bases; bases with no gene match: 1. CDR3 in amino acids: CASSRTSAGANVLTF. The CDR3 DNA sequence: TGTGCCAGCAGCAGGACTAGCGCTGGGGCCAACGTCCTGACTTTC.

As to this clone: Within the sample, other DNA sequences also encode this same CDR3. The chain combines TRBV28 with TRBJ2-5, with TRBD2 matching over 10 bases. Germline CDR1 MDHEN, CDR2 SYDVKM. V shed 4 bases and J 4 bases; nucleotides not matched to a gene: 6. This CDR3 has 15 amino acids. The CDR3 sequence: CASSSGTSERETQYF. In nucleotides, the CDR3 is TGTGCCAGCAGTTCCGGGACTAGCGAAAGAGAGACCCAGTACTTC.

The chain combines TRBV5-6 with TRBJ1-5; D unresolved. The CDR3 extends over 15 amino acids. V lost 1 base to trimming and J lost 1 base, with 9 bases between them. Germline CDR1 is SGHDT and CDR2 is YYEEEE. The CDR3 coding sequence is TGTGCCAGCAGCTTGTGGCCCGGGAGCAATCAGCCCCAGCATTTT. Translation gives CASSLWPGSNQPQHF.

Of note for this clone: Other DNA sequences of this sample code for an identical CDR3. The rearrangement joins TRBV27 to TRBJ2-7; tentatively, D is TRBD2 (5 bases). Germline values: CDR1 MNHEY, CDR2 SMNVEV (reference sequence). This CDR3 is built from 14 residues. The ends were cut back, 0 bases at V and 3 bases at J, with 9 bases in the middle. The CDR3 loop is CASSLSPSSYEQYF. The CDR3 DNA reads TGTGCCAGCAGTTTATCACCTAGCAGCTACGAGCAGTACTTC.

In this sample, this clone turned up once. This chain uses TRBV27 with TRBJ2-2, with 7 nucleotides matching TRBD1. CDR3 size: 17 residues. Germline V lookup: CDR1 MNHEY, CDR2 SMNVEV (reference sequence). V lost 2 bases, J lost 1 base, and 7 bases stayed unmatched. The CDR3 protein is CASSLVPGTENTGELFF. DNA of the CDR3: TGTGCCAGCAGTTTAGTTCCCGGGACAGAGAACACCGGGGAGCTGTTTTTT.

This clone was seen only once. The chain recombines TRBV11-2 with TRBJ2-7; 7 bases align to TRBD2. This CDR3 has 17 residues. The germline V gene has CDR1 SGHAT and CDR2 FQNNGV. The V gene end was trimmed by 3 bases and the J gene end by 3 bases; junction bases not matched to a gene: 14. CDR3 sequence (DNA): TGTGCCAGCAGCTTGACCCCCCTAGCGGTCCTTTTCTACGAGCAGTACTTC. It is translated as CASSLTPLAVLFYEQYF.